This T cell receptor beta chain was sequenced during a study of T cells in Graves' hyperthyroidism and ophthalmopathy. Regarding the study as a whole: Stable hyperthyroidism and ophthalmopathy were separated using 13 V-J signatures.

This clonotype was counted many times. The antigen is unknown. Researchers amplified the TCR beta CDR3 regions from RNA transcripts. Using the HTBI primer set, a first-round RT-PCR was run on the TCR CDR3. TCRdb analysed the multiplex PCR reads with MiXCR anew, one entry per CDR3 protein. The sample includes around 520,000 distinct CDR3 sequences, 14% of them seen just once. This TCR was sampled from a woman in her thirties or forties with Graves' hyperthyroidism. Sample: blood.

CDR3 in DNA: TGTGCCAGCAGTCCCCTGGGGGCGGAGGGCTATGGCTACACCTTC. Residues: CASSPLGAEGYGYTF. The rearrangement uses TRBV28 and TRBJ1-2; maybe TRBD1 (6 bases). Trimming shortened V by 5 bases and J by 4 bases, and 17 bases separated the two germline ends. The length of the CDR3 is 15 residues. From germline, CDR1 is MDHEN and CDR2 SYDVKM.